These 25 T cell receptor beta chains share one sample of origin, sequenced in a study of cytomegalovirus exposure and HLA in healthy donors. Primers: 60 Vbeta forward and 13 Jbeta reverse. Sequencing was performed with immunoSEQ multiplex PCR; in TCRdb, only in-frame clones are kept and a portion is missing. The data hold about 160,000 clones, with roughly 80% observed a single time. The material sequenced was PBMCs. Source of these receptors: a man aged 25 to 45 in good health and CMV-seronegative.

This clone was found once. J is TRBJ1-3 and V is TRBV12-2. TRBV12-2 is a recognized pseudogene. This CDR3 contains 12 residues. The CDR3 reads CASRFSSDTIYF. CDR3 in DNA: TGTGCAAGTCGCTTCTCGAGTGACACCATATATTTT.

The chain employs TRBV6-1 and TRBJ1-3, with D possibly matching TRBD1 (6 bases). CDR1 MNHNS and CDR2 SASEGT come from the germline V gene. This CDR3 contains 14 residues. The germline V and J ends were trimmed by 0 bases and 4 bases, with 7 bases remaining between them. The chain's CDR3 is CASSEAGGGNTIYF. CDR3 coding DNA: TGTGCCAGCAGTGAAGCAGGGGGAGGAAACACCATATATTTT.

This chain joins TRBV11-3 and TRBJ2-1; 7 bases are shared with TRBD2. This CDR3 spans 16 amino acids. CDR1 SGHNT and CDR2 YENEEA come from the germline V gene. J gave up 0 bases and V 5 bases, and 7 bases lay outside the gene matches. The DNA of the CDR3 is TGTGCCAGCAGCCGAGCGGGGTTGAGCTCCTACAATGAGCAGTTCTTC. It translates to CASSRAGLSSYNEQFF. The whole variable domain, filled in from reference TRBV11-3 and TRBJ2-1, reads EAGVVQSPRYKIIEKKQPVAFWCNPISGHNTLYWYLQNLGQGPELLIRYENEEAVDDSQLPKDRFSAERLKGVDSTLKIQPAELGDSAVYLCASSRAGLSSYNEQFFGPGTRLTVL.

This clone has more than one count but fewer than ten. CDR3 coding DNA: TGTGCCAGCAGCTTACTAGCGGGTAGTTCTTACGAGCAGTACTTC. Its protein is CASSLLAGSSYEQYF. The J gene is TRBJ2-5, the V gene TRBV9; TRBD2 agrees at 9 bases. The end of the DNA is better explained by TRBJ2-7, so the J call may be wrong. Germline lookup yields CDR1 SGDLS and CDR2 YYNGEE. This CDR3 is built from 15 residues.

This clone came up a few times. J is TRBJ2-1 and V is TRBV30, with 7 bases lining up with TRBD2. The V gene's germline CDR1 is GTSNPN and CDR2 SVGIG (reference sequence). V shed 2 bases and J 4 bases; nucleotides not matched to a gene: 5. The CDR3 spans 14 residues. The CDR3 here is CAWSSTSAYNEQFF. CDR3 nucleotide sequence: TGTGCCTGGAGTAGCACTAGCGCTTACAATGAGCAGTTCTTC.

The CDR3 is CASSQDRGPSYEQYF. The DNA for the CDR3 is TGTGCCAGCAGCCAAGACAGGGGGCCCTCCTACGAGCAGTACTTC. The chain couples TRBV7-6 to TRBJ2-7, with 10 positions matching TRBD1. There are 15 residues in the CDR3. CDR1 SGHVS and CDR2 FNYEAQ come from the germline V gene. The J segment lost 0 bases and the V segment lost 5 bases, leaving 4 bases of the junction unmatched.

The chain joins TRBV6-6 to TRBJ1-4; TRBD1 matches 7 bases. The trim removed 2 bases at V and 7 bases at J, leaving 4 bases unmatched. The CDR3 loop spans 14 amino acids. Germline loops: CDR1 MNHNY, CDR2 SVGAGI (reference sequence). DNA of the CDR3: TGTGCCAGCAGTTACGCGGCAGGGGGTGAAAAACTGTTTTTT. It specifies CASSYAAGGEKLFF.

The chain links TRBV7-9 to TRBJ2-5; no clear D gene. This CDR3 contains 14 residues. Looked up from germline, CDR1 is SEHNR and CDR2 is FQNEAQ (reference sequence). V was pared by 1 base and J by 0 bases, with 6 bases between. CDR3 in amino acids: CASSLEQYQETQYF. CDR3 in DNA: TGTGCCAGCAGCTTAGAACAGTACCAAGAGACCCAGTACTTC.

This clone is a singleton in its sample. V gene TRBV10-3 combines with J gene TRBJ1-1, with D possibly matching TRBD1 (5 bases). V was trimmed by 3 bases and J by 3 bases, leaving 11 bases between them. The CDR3 has 14 residues. CDR1 is ENHRY, CDR2 SYGVKD, per germline. The CDR3 loop reads CAISDRGPYTEAFF. CDR3 sequence (DNA): TGTGCCATCAGTGATAGGGGCCCATACACTGAAGCTTTCTTT.

V gene TRBV27 combines with J gene TRBJ1-5, with D tentatively TRBD1 (5 bases). Trimming took off 9 bases at V and 1 base at J, with 16 bases between the two ends. CDR3 size: 15 residues. CDR1 and CDR2 from the germline V gene are MNHEY and SMNVEV (reference sequence). The CDR3 DNA is TGTGCCAGTCAGAAAGGGGCGGGGAGCAATCAGCCCCAGCATTTT. Protein: CASQKGAGSNQPQHF.

This clone was detected a few times. This sequence joins TRBV28 and TRBJ2-2; D is possibly TRBD1 (6 bases). V was trimmed by 10 bases and J by 3 bases, leaving 18 bases between them. Germline V gene lookup returns CDR1 MDHEN and CDR2 SYDVKM. This CDR3 has 15 residues. CDR3 loop: CAIMGAFFDTGELFF. The CDR3 region has the DNA TGTGCCATAATGGGGGCCTTTTTTGACACCGGGGAGCTGTTTTTT.

V is TRBV19 and J is TRBJ1-2, with TRBD1 matching 7 bases. The length of the CDR3 is 13 residues. The germline CDR1 and CDR2 sequences are LNHDA and SQIVND (reference sequence). With 9 bases clipped from V and 7 bases from J, the junction kept 11 bases outside the gene matches. CDR3 DNA: TGTGCCAGCAATATACAGGGGAACCTTGGCTACACCTTC. Protein: CASNIQGNLGYTF. Drawing the rest from reference TRBV19 and TRBJ1-2, the complete variable domain is DGGITQSPKYLFRKEGQNVTLSCEQNLNHDAMYWYRQDPGQGLRLIYYSQIVNDFQKGDIAEGYSVSREKKESFPLTVTSAQKNPTAFYLCASNIQGNLGYTFGSGTRLTVV.

This rearrangement joins TRBV25-1 to TRBJ2-1; unclear D gene. The CDR3 covers 12 residues. The germline V and J ends were trimmed by 4 bases and 9 bases, with 10 bases remaining between them. Germline CDR1 MGHDK, CDR2 SYGVNS. The CDR3 loop reads CASSGPDFEQFF. The CDR3 nucleotides read TGTGCCAGCAGTGGCCCCGACTTTGAGCAGTTCTTC.

J is TRBJ2-7 and V is TRBV28, with D possibly TRBD1 on 6 matching bases. V was trimmed by 2 bases and J by 4 bases, leaving 21 bases between them. The CDR3 runs 17 residues. Germline CDR1 MDHEN, CDR2 SYDVKM. In nucleotides, the CDR3 is TGTGCCAGCAGTTTAAGGCGTACCGGACAGTTAGAGTACGAGCAGTACTTC. It translates to CASSLRRTGQLEYEQYF.

The chain uses TRBV6-6 and TRBJ2-5; 7 bases align to TRBD1. The CDR3 is 14 amino acids. Germline V gene lookup returns CDR1 MNHNY and CDR2 SVGAGI (reference sequence). Unmatched junction bases numbered 5, after V lost 2 bases and J lost 5 bases. The CDR3 DNA follows: TGTGCCAGCAGTTACGACAGGGCCCGGGAGACCCAGTACTTC. It is translated as CASSYDRARETQYF.

The chain couples TRBV27 to TRBJ2-6; TRBD2 is a possible D gene (5 bases). Per germline, CDR1 MNHEY and CDR2 SMNVEV (reference sequence). Trimming stripped 10 bases from V and 2 bases from J, with 9 bases between. The CDR3 runs to 13 residues. The CDR3 nucleotides read TGTGCCACCGGGGATCCTGGGGCCAACGTCCTGACTTTC. Its translation is CATGDPGANVLTF. Full variable domain (missing parts from reference TRBV27 and TRBJ2-6): EAQVTQNPRYLITVTGKKLTVTCSQNMNHEYMSWYRQDPGLGLRQIYYSMNVEVTDKGDVPEGYKVSRKEKRNFPLILESPSPNQTSLYFCATGDPGANVLTFGAGSRLTVL.

The chain couples TRBV7-2 to TRBJ1-3, with a possible D match to TRBD1 (5 bases). The CDR3 sequence is 15 residues long. V was cut by 5 bases and J by 5 bases, with 16 bases left in between. CDR1 and CDR2 from the germline V gene are SGHTA and FQGNSA. The CDR3 spells CASSDRTGERNTIYF. In nucleotides, the CDR3 is TGTGCCAGCAGCGATCGGACGGGGGAGAGAAACACCATATATTTT.

The chain uses TRBV5-6 and TRBJ1-1; 8 nucleotides agree with TRBD1. Trimming removed 2 bases from V and 10 bases from J; junction bases left unmatched: 16. The germline CDR1 and CDR2 sequences are SGHDT and YYEEEE. CDR3 length: 16 amino acids. The CDR3 DNA reads TGTGCCAGCAGCTTAGGTGTTGCCAGGGGGCGAGTTGGAGCTTTCTTT. The encoded protein is CASSLGVARGRVGAFF.

This clone was detected only once. This chain uses TRBV27 with TRBJ2-5, with D tentatively TRBD2 (7 bases). Trimming took off 7 bases at V and 7 bases at J, with 22 bases between the two ends. CDR1 is MNHEY, CDR2 SMNVEV, per germline (reference sequence). This CDR3 comprises 15 residues. The DNA of the CDR3 is TGTGCCAGCACTCCGTTTAGAGGGGGGGTCGGGACCCAGTACTTC. It codes for CASTPFRGGVGTQYF.

This chain joins TRBV5-4 and TRBJ1-3, with 8 bases aligning to TRBD1. Germline-derived CDR1 and CDR2 are SGHNT and YYREEE (reference sequence). Unmatched junction bases numbered 3, after V lost 4 bases and J lost 3 bases. The CDR3 totals 14 residues. Here the CDR3 DNA reads TGTGCCAGCAGCATGACAGGGGTTGGAAACACCATATATTTT. Translation: CASSMTGVGNTIYF.

This clone was recorded a few times. The V gene is TRBV11-2, the J gene TRBJ2-3, with D possibly TRBD2 on 6 matching bases. With 2 bases removed from V and 4 bases from J, the gap between germline ends came to 13 bases. The CDR3 contains 15 residues. Germline-derived CDR1 and CDR2 are SGHAT and FQNNGV. The CDR3 spells CASSLRGSGSDTQYF. In nucleotides, the CDR3 is TGTGCCAGCAGCTTACGGGGGTCGGGGTCAGATACGCAGTATTTT.

This sequence joins TRBV18 and TRBJ2-7; D is uncertain. The CDR3 has 12 amino acids. CDR1 is KGHSH, CDR2 LQKENI, per germline. V lost 3 bases, J lost 1 base, and 4 bases lay in between. CDR3 sequence: CASSPSSYEQYF. CDR3 sequence (DNA): TGTGCCAGCTCACCTTCGTCCTACGAGCAGTACTTC.

This sequence joins TRBV7-9 and TRBJ2-5; TRBD2 aligns across 10 bases. The CDR3 has 14 amino acids. Trimming took 2 bases from V and 3 from J; bases not matched to a gene: 0. The V gene's germline CDR1 is SEHNR and CDR2 FQNEAQ (reference sequence). The CDR3 loop reads CASSLTSGEETQYF. The CDR3 DNA sequence: TGTGCCAGCAGCTTAACTAGCGGGGAAGAGACCCAGTACTTC.

This clone was detected only a few times. This chain's CDR3 is CASSDEEGAGYGYTF. The CDR3 DNA reads TGTGCCAGCAGTGACGAGGAGGGGGCGGGCTATGGCTACACCTTC. This chain connects TRBV6-4 to TRBJ1-2, with TRBD1 identical over 7 bases. Germline CDR1 and CDR2: MRHNA and SNTAGT. The trim removed 2 bases at V and 4 bases at J, leaving 7 bases unmatched. This CDR3 is 15 amino acids long.

The chain combines TRBV11-2 with TRBJ1-5, with D tentatively TRBD1 (5 bases). CDR3 length: 15 residues. The ends were cut back, 5 bases at V and 3 bases at J, with 14 bases in the middle. Per the germline V gene, CDR1 is SGHAT and CDR2 is FQNNGV. The CDR3: CASSRTLAHNQPQHF. CDR3 DNA sequence: TGTGCCAGCAGCCGGACACTTGCCCACAATCAGCCCCAGCATTTT.